The rows below give T cell receptor beta chains drawn from one sample of a study of molecular identifiers for immune sequencing clone quantification. TCRdb independently ran MiXCR on the PCR reads; one entry per CDR3 protein. Of over 600,000 distinct CDR3 sequences detected, about 20% appear once; the ten largest clones hold roughly 0.83%. The specimen was naive CD8+ T cells from blood, with Jurkat cell RNA spiked in. The source is a human donor in good health. Some libraries in this study had Jurkat cell RNA spiked in. CDR3s include the opening cysteine and the closing phenylalanine or tryptophan. Each record gives: V gene, D gene, J gene, clone size, CDR3 DNA, CDR3 protein. D genes are given only for firm matches. Clone sizes are given selectively: once, few, many, or a class where the clone is expanded.

TRBV24-1	NA	TRBJ1-5	NA	TGTGCCACCAGTGGCAGGGGCAATCAGCCCCAGCATTTT	CATSGRGNQPQHF
TRBV6-5	TRBD1	TRBJ1-1	many	TGTGCCAGCAGTACAGGGGGTGAAGACACTGAAGCTTTCTTT	CASSTGGEDTEAFF
TRBV19	NA	TRBJ2-3	many	TGTGCCAGTAGTATGCAGATTTTAAACACAGATACGCAGTATTTT	CASSMQILNTDTQYF
TRBV5-1	TRBD2	TRBJ2-7	many	TGCGCCAGCAGCTGGGGGCTACCTAGCGGGGCGATCTACGAGCAGTACTTC	CASSWGLPSGAIYEQYF
TRBV9	NA	TRBJ1-3	many	TGTGCCAGCAGCGTAGGAGGGGGAACTGGAAACACCATATATTTT	CASSVGGGTGNTIYF
TRBV7-9	NA	TRBJ2-3	NA	TGTGCCAGCAGCCCCCTCGGATTGGGGACGACAGGTACGCAGTATTTT	CASSPLGLGTTGTQYF
TRBV28	NA	TRBJ2-3	many	TGTGCCAGCAGTCCCCGGACCGCCAAGGGAACAGATACGCAGTATTTT	CASSPRTAKGTDTQYF
TRBV30	NA	TRBJ2-5	many	TGTGCCTGGAGCGGGGGAAGGTTGGAGACCCAGTACTTC	CAWSGGRLETQYF
TRBV6-5	NA	TRBJ2-1	NA	TGTGCCAGCAGTTACTCGACACTGAGCTCCTACAATGAGCAGTTCTTC	CASSYSTLSSYNEQFF
TRBV19	TRBD1	TRBJ2-3	many	TGTGCCAGCCGACAGGGGATCGCAGATACGCAGTATTTT	CASRQGIADTQYF
TRBV4-1	NA	TRBJ2-7	many	TGCGCCAGCAGCCTGTCGGACTCGGTGGGGCAGTACTTC	CASSLSDSVGQYF